The clone carrying this T cell receptor (beta chain) has only a few counts. Adults between about 18 and 95 years of age took part from 24 US areas. Self-reported history from a screening survey and questionnaire set each donor's cohort. This entry is derived from a study of blood T cell repertoires in COVID-19. V lost 3 bases to trimming and J lost 0 bases, with 6 bases between them. The germline V gene has CDR1 MNHEY and CDR2 SMNVEV (reference sequence). The CDR3 contains 14 residues. Clones were read by immunoSEQ multiplex PCR, and TCRdb kept only the in-frame ones, dropping some. Here the sample spans about 300,000 clones, approximately 89% being singletons.

The chain joins TRBV27 to TRBJ2-1; D is perhaps TRBD2 (5 bases). The source of this sequence is a woman under 30 who had recovered from COVID-19. The sequenced sample consisted of PBMCs or T cells enriched from blood (not recorded which). CDR3 DNA: TGTGCCAGCAGTTTGCGGGCCTCCTACAATGAGCAGTTCTTC. Translation: CASSLRASYNEQFF.